This is a list of T cell receptor beta chains from one sample in a study of early T cells in non-severe SARS-CoV-2 infection. TCRdb ran MiXCR on the 5' RACE reads and lists one entry per CDR3 protein. Of tens of thousands of distinct CDR3 sequences in the sample, about 11% were seen once. This material consisted of whole blood, taken at baseline. Receptor source: an adult who was a healthcare worker with PCR-confirmed SARS-CoV-2 infection or an uninfected control (not recorded which). The CDR3 runs from the conserved cysteine through the conserved F or W.

cdr3_aa cdr3_length v_call
CASSAPGRRDHEQFF 15 TRBV5-6
CSVGVGGPSYGYTF 14 TRBV29-1
CASSKAGTMEDTEAFF 16 TRBV21-1
CSASRPPLKQYF 12 TRBV20-1
CAIEGQNNEQFF 12 TRBV10-3
CASSSGASLYEQYF 14 TRBV18
CASSPGRTGGYEKLFF 16 TRBV3-1
CASSRTRITEAFF 13 TRBV2
CASVRAVEAFF 11 TRBV2
CASSLGPGQPEAFF 14 TRBV5-6
CAWRDSADTQYF 12 TRBV30
CSARSRTGSGQPQHF 15 TRBV20-1
CASSLLRDRPNTGELFF 17 TRBV12-3/TRBV12-4
CASSLEGPGYGYTF 14 TRBV7-9
CAAREALNTEAFF 13 TRBV10-3
CASSLALQGVYEQYF 15 TRBV7-9
CASSPIQETQYF 12 TRBV18
CASNPTRGTEAFF 13 TRBV19
CASSAQGLGQPQHF 14 TRBV9
CASRYRGDEQFF 12 TRBV7-9
CAISGNRGTERNTEAFF 17 TRBV10-3
CASSFDPHIIMNTEAFF 17 TRBV11-2
CASSPPPYGSGGETQYF 17 TRBV27
CASRRATETQYF 12 TRBV3-1
CASSLEGTTYREQYF 15 TRBV7-2
CASSYPSGPIGGTDTQYF 18 TRBV6-2/TRBV6-3
CASSARGNTEAFF 13 TRBV25-1
CASSVVDSTDTQYF 14 TRBV9
CASSLWQGSGEKLFF 15 TRBV7-6
CASNFGGQRGIQYF 14 TRBV12-3/TRBV12-4
CASSFNRVGQETQYF 15 TRBV7-9
CASSIRRGQPQHF 13 TRBV19
CASSRQNTGELFF 13 TRBV7-2
CASSPSGGVFQPQHF 15 TRBV6-5
CSVNLGGAFQETQYF 15 TRBV29-1
CASSYDSTYGYTF 13 TRBV6-6
CASSLAQGGVFF 12 TRBV7-2
CASSPDSPNQPQHF 14 TRBV27